A selection of T cell receptor beta chains follows, all from one sample in a study of response to subunit inactivated influenza vaccine. TCRdb called the RT-PCR reads again in MiXCR, with one record for every CDR3 protein. This table has more than 700,000 distinct CDR3 sequences, over 20% appearing once. The specimen was PBMCs from blood, collected around 5 days after vaccination. The receptors were gathered from a man aged 50 to 59 who received an inactivated influenza vaccine. Both conserved end residues are trimmed from each CDR3. Fields, in order: D gene, V gene, J gene, CDR3 protein. D genes are given only for firm matches.

>NA|TRBV5-1|TRBJ2-3
ASSLGSGESDTQY
>TRBD2|TRBV7-2|TRBJ2-2
ASSLARTRGGGELF
>NA|TRBV7-2|TRBJ2-3
ASGLPHTDTQY
>TRBD1|TRBV27|TRBJ2-1
ASTARQGYNEQF
>NA|TRBV7-8|TRBJ2-5
ASSSTLDRKQETQY
>NA|TRBV2|TRBJ2-5
ASNRDGGAQETQY
>TRBD1|TRBV10-3|TRBJ1-1
AISEKGAGNTEAF
>NA|TRBV5-1|TRBJ2-1
ASSLRTQSSYNEQF
>NA|TRBV20-1|TRBJ2-3
SARDWHTDTQY
>TRBD2|TRBV11-3|TRBJ2-1
ASSLDGGDEQF
>NA|TRBV7-6|TRBJ2-7
ASSQFVRDGGNEQY
>TRBD2|TRBV6-2/TRBV6-3|TRBJ2-7
ASRKGLASGYEQY
>TRBD2|TRBV7-2|TRBJ2-1
ASSPVAGGGYNEQF
>NA|TRBV12-3/TRBV12-4|TRBJ1-3
ASTVGARGNTIY
>NA|TRBV10-3|TRBJ1-3
AISESIYPGSGNTIY
>NA|TRBV5-1|TRBJ1-1
ASSLYADEAF
>NA|TRBV12-3/TRBV12-4|TRBJ2-1
ASSLSVHNEQF
>NA|TRBV4-3|TRBJ2-7
ASSQEYLPGSHEQY
>TRBD2|TRBV9|TRBJ2-2
ASTPGRDTGELF
>NA|TRBV20-1|TRBJ2-7
SAGGGQNTYEQY
>TRBD2|TRBV18|TRBJ2-3
ASSPRPGTSGSPDTQY
>NA|TRBV20-1|TRBJ2-7
SATLSSYEQY
>NA|TRBV27|TRBJ2-7
ASKKGLSGNEQY
>NA|TRBV12-3/TRBV12-4|TRBJ2-4
ASSFSRVPNIQY
>NA|TRBV4-2|TRBJ2-7
ASSQDRAEEQY
>NA|TRBV18|TRBJ2-1
ASSTRVTGLAYNEQF
>NA|TRBV12-3/TRBV12-4|TRBJ1-1
ASSLWLNTEAF
>TRBD2|TRBV7-9|TRBJ2-7
ASSSGGLSYEQY
>TRBD2|TRBV20-1|TRBJ2-1
SAIPVAGIYNEQF
>NA|TRBV4-1|TRBJ1-1
ASSQVLSRSRNTEAF
>NA|TRBV20-1|TRBJ2-5
SARTRGETQY
>NA|TRBV12-3/TRBV12-4|TRBJ2-1
ASSAPGRVGNEQF
>TRBD2|TRBV20-1|TRBJ2-1
SASTSGSRYNEQF
>NA|TRBV15|TRBJ2-6
ATSQGSSGANVLT
>TRBD1|TRBV4-2|TRBJ1-6
ASSQEETGRSPLH
>TRBD2|TRBV27|TRBJ2-1
ASSPYKRESYNEQF
>TRBD1|TRBV7-2|TRBJ2-1
ASRPPGQGSYNEQF
>NA|TRBV29-1|TRBJ2-1
SERPFTYNEQF
>TRBD1|TRBV20-1|TRBJ2-7
SARGGQAVYEQY